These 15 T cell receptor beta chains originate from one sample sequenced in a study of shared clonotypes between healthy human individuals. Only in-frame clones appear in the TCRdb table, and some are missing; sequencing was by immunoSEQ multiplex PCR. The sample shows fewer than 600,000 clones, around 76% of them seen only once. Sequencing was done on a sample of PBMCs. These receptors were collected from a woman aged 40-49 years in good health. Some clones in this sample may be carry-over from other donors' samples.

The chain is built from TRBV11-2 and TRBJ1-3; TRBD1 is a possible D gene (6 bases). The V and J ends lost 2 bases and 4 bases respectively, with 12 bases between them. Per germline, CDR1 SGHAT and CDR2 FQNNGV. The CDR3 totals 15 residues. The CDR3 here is CASSLFGGYGNTIYF. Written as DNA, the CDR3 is TGTGCCAGCAGCTTATTTGGGGGCTACGGAAACACCATATATTTT. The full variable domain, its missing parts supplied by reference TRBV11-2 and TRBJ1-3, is EAGVAQSPRYKIIEKRQSVAFWCNPISGHATLYWYQQILGQGPKLLIQFQNNGVVDDSQLPKDRFSAERLKGVDSTLKIQPAKLEDSAVYLCASSLFGGYGNTIYFGEGSWLTVV.

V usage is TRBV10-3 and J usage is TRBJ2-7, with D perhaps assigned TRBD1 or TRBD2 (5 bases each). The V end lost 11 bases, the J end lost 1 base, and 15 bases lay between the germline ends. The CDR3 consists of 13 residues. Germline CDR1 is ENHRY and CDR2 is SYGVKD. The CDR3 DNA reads TGTGCCTCCACCTCGGGGCAGTCCTACGAGCAGTACTTC. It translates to CASTSGQSYEQYF.

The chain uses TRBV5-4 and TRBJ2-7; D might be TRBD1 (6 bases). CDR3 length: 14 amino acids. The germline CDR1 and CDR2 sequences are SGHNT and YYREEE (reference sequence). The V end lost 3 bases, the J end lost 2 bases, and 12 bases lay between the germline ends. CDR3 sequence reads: CASSWSRDTYEQYF. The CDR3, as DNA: TGTGCCAGCAGCTGGAGCCGGGACACCTACGAGCAGTACTTC.

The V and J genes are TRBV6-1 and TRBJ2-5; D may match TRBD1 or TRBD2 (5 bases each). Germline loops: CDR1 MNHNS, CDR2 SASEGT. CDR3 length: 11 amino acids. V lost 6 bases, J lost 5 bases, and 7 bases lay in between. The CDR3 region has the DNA TGTGCCAGCAGGAGGGGCGAGACCCAGTACTTC. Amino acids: CASRRGETQYF.

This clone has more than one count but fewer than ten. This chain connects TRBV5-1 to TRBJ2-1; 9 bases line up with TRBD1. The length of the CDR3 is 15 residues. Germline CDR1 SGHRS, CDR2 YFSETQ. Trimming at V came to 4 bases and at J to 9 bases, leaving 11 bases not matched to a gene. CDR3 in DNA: TGCGCCAGCAGCCCCGGACAGGGGACGGGGCGTGAGCAGTTCTTC. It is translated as CASSPGQGTGREQFF.

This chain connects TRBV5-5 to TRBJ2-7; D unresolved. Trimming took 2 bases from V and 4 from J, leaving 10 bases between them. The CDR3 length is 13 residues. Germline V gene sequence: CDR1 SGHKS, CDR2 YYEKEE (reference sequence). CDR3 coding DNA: TGTGCCAGCAGCTTTAATTTAGGGTACGAGCAGTACTTC. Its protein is CASSFNLGYEQYF.

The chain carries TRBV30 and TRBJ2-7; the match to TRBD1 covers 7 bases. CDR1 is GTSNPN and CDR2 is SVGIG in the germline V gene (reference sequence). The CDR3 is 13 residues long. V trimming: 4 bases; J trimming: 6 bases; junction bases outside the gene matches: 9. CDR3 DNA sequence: TGTGCCTGGAACCGAGGGGGCAGGAGCGAGCAGTACTTC. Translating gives CAWNRGGRSEQYF.

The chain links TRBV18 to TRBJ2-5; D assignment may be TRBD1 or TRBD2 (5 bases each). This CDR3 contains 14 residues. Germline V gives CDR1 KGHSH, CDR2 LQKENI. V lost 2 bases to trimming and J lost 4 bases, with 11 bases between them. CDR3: CASSPEGIGETQYF. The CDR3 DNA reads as TGTGCCAGCTCACCAGAGGGGATCGGAGAGACCCAGTACTTC.

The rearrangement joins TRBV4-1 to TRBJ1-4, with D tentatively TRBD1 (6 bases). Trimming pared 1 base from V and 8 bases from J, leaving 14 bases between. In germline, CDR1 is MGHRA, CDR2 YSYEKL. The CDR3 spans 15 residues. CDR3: CASSQGDTREEKLFF. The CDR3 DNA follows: TGCGCCAGCAGCCAAGGGGACACCCGCGAAGAAAAACTGTTTTTT.

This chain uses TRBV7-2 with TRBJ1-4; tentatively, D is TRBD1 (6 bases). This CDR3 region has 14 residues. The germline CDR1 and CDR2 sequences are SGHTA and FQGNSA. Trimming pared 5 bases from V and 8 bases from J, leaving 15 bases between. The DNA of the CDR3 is TGTGCCAGCAGCGCCTACGGGGGCGGGGAAAAACTGTTTTTT. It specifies CASSAYGGGEKLFF.

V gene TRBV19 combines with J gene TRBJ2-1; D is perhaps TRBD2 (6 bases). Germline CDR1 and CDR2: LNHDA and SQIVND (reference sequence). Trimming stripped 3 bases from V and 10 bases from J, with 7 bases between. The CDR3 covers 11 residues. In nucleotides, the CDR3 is TGTGCCAGTAGTATCGGACTAGAGCAGTTCTTC. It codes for CASSIGLEQFF.

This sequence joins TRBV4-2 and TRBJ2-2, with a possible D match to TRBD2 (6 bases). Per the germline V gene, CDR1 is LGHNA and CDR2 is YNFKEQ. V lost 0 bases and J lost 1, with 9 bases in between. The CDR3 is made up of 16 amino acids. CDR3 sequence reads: CASSQDSGGNTGELFF. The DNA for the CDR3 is TGTGCCAGCAGCCAAGATTCCGGGGGGAACACCGGGGAGCTGTTTTTT.

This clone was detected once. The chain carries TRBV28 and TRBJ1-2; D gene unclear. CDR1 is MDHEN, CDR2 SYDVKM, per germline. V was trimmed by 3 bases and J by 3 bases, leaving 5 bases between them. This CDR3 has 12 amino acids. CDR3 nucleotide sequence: TGTGCCAGCAGTTTGGGCGACTATGGCTACACCTTC. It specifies CASSLGDYGYTF.

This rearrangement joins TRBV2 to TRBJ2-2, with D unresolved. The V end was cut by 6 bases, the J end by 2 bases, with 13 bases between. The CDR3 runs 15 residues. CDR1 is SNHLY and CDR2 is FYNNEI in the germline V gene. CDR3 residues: CASRWEGINTGELFF. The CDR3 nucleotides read TGTGCCAGCAGGTGGGAAGGTATCAACACCGGGGAGCTGTTTTTT.

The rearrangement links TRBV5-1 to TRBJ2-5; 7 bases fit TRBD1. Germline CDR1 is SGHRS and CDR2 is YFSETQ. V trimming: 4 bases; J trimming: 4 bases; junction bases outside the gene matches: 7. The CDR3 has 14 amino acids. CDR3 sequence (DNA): TGCGCCAGCAGCCCACAGGGGCGAGCAGAGACCCAGTACTTC. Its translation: CASSPQGRAETQYF. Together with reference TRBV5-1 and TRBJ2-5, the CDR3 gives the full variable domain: KAGVTQTPRYLIKTRGQQVTLSCSPISGHRSVSWYQQTPGQGLQFLFEYFSETQRNKGNFPGRFSGRQFSNSRSEMNVSTLELGDSALYLCASSPQGRAETQYFGPGTRLLVL.